The rows below give T cell receptor beta chains drawn from one sample of a study of cytomegalovirus exposure and HLA in healthy donors. Sequenced by immunoSEQ multiplex PCR; TCRdb stores in-frame clones only, minus some. The sample table includes 80,000 to 100,000 clones. Sequenced sample: PBMCs. Every receptor here comes from a man aged 45-65 years in good health and CMV-seronegative. The CDR3 runs from the conserved cysteine through the conserved F or W.

V gene: TRBV4-3
CDR3 length: 13
CDR3 protein: CASSLTWGEEAFF

V gene: TRBV6-5
CDR3 length: 12
CDR3 protein: CASQGIGYEQYF

V gene: TRBV7-9
CDR3 length: 15
CDR3 protein: CANSGPGTITDTQYF

V gene: TRBV7-2
CDR3 length: 16
CDR3 protein: CASSFAPSSQGIEAFF

V gene: TRBV5-6
CDR3 length: 14
CDR3 protein: CASSLPDSTYEQYF

V gene: TRBV7-9
CDR3 length: 14
CDR3 protein: CASSVQGATYEQYF

V gene: TRBV29-1
CDR3 length: 13
CDR3 protein: CSVEDSLGGGAFF

V gene: TRBV10-1
CDR3 length: 10
CDR3 protein: CASRATEAFF

V gene: TRBV28
CDR3 length: 14
CDR3 protein: CASSRAGTGDEQYF

V gene: TRBV18
CDR3 length: 16
CDR3 protein: CASSPPRGQGNYGYTF

V gene: TRBV5-4
CDR3 length: 16
CDR3 protein: CASRTGTGGPSETQYF

V gene: TRBV2
CDR3 length: 14
CDR3 protein: CASSFGQGRQAQHF

V gene: TRBV7-2
CDR3 length: 13
CDR3 protein: CASSPHGDGGRYF

V gene: TRBV7-2
CDR3 length: 15
CDR3 protein: CASSLWTSPGNEQFF

V gene: TRBV28
CDR3 length: 16
CDR3 protein: CASSLAQGYMNTEAFF

V gene: TRBV20-1
CDR3 length: 11
CDR3 protein: CSARAGDEQYF

V gene: TRBV9
CDR3 length: 15
CDR3 protein: CASTAGGPHTDTQYF

V gene: TRBV7-9
CDR3 length: 14
CDR3 protein: CASSLRQGAAEAFF

V gene: TRBV5-1
CDR3 length: 15
CDR3 protein: CASSWGLAGAYEQYF

V gene: TRBV7-6
CDR3 length: 14
CDR3 protein: CASSQSGGAYEQYF

V gene: TRBV6-1
CDR3 length: 16
CDR3 protein: CASSEWLGDRATEAFF

V gene: TRBV5-5
CDR3 length: 16
CDR3 protein: CASSFWDMGLTGEQYF

V gene: TRBV28
CDR3 length: 14
CDR3 protein: CASESGQLKNIQYF

V gene: TRBV4-3
CDR3 length: 16
CDR3 protein: CASSRNGGGANEKLFF

V gene: TRBV6-6
CDR3 length: 12
CDR3 protein: CASSYGTEEQYF

V gene: TRBV2
CDR3 length: 13
CDR3 protein: CASGGQGNSPLHF

V gene: TRBV27
CDR3 length: 14
CDR3 protein: CASSRDRATIEAFF

V gene: TRBV28
CDR3 length: 13
CDR3 protein: CASSLSEREKLFF

V gene: TRBV11-2
CDR3 length: 15
CDR3 protein: CASSSLGTVPGELFF

V gene: TRBV5-1
CDR3 length: 15
CDR3 protein: CASSLGGTDNYGYTF

V gene: TRBV4-2
CDR3 length: 16
CDR3 protein: CASSQAFGASNQPQHF

V gene: TRBV6-6
CDR3 length: 14
CDR3 protein: CASRPGQDPHEAFF

V gene: TRBV7-9
CDR3 length: 17
CDR3 protein: CASSAYSSAPFNSPLHF

V gene: TRBV10-3
CDR3 length: 15
CDR3 protein: CAISETGGANYGYTF

V gene: TRBV5-1
CDR3 length: 14
CDR3 protein: CASSLGLAGGELFF

V gene: TRBV9
CDR3 length: 14
CDR3 protein: CASRLGGCNQPQHF

V gene: TRBV28
CDR3 length: 16
CDR3 protein: CASNRRGARANYGYTF

V gene: TRBV10-3
CDR3 length: 15
CDR3 protein: CAISESKRGSDEQFF

V gene: TRBV6-5
CDR3 length: 15
CDR3 protein: CASSYSGTHTDTQYF

V gene: TRBV7-9
CDR3 length: 14
CDR3 protein: CASSLVSENTEAFF

V gene: TRBV7-3
CDR3 length: 14
CDR3 protein: CASSLQGQGTGYTF

V gene: TRBV4-3
CDR3 length: 15
CDR3 protein: CASSQGARLNYGYTF

V gene: TRBV6-5
CDR3 length: 14
CDR3 protein: CASRKPDSTGELFF

V gene: TRBV19
CDR3 length: 13
CDR3 protein: CASSVRLNTEAFF

V gene: TRBV29-1
CDR3 length: 14
CDR3 protein: CSVVRDSGSYEQYF

V gene: TRBV15
CDR3 length: 13
CDR3 protein: CATSSYRADTQYF

V gene: TRBV23-1
CDR3 length: 17
CDR3 protein: CASSQSRRERSTDTQYF

V gene: TRBV7-6
CDR3 length: 14
CDR3 protein: CASSQGQGFYGYTF

V gene: TRBV18
CDR3 length: 17
CDR3 protein: CASSPPGGRNSGNTIYF

V gene: TRBV19
CDR3 length: 15
CDR3 protein: CASSTEDRVAYEQYF

V gene: TRBV7-2
CDR3 length: 15
CDR3 protein: CASSFSGGAADTQYF

V gene: TRBV10-3
CDR3 length: 14
CDR3 protein: CAISEAQMNTEAFF

V gene: TRBV10-2
CDR3 length: 15
CDR3 protein: CASRYSRGNTGELFF

V gene: TRBV6-1
CDR3 length: 15
CDR3 protein: CASSDRQGSNYGYTF

V gene: TRBV15
CDR3 length: 13
CDR3 protein: CATSRRFGETQYF